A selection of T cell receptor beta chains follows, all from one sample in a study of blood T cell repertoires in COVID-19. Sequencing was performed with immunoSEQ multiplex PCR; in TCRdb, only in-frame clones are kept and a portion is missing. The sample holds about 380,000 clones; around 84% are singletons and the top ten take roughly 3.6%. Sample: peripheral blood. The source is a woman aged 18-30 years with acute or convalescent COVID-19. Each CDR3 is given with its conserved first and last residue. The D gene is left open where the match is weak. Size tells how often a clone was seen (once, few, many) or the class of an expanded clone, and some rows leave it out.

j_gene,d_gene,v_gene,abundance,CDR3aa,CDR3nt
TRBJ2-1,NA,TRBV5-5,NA,CASSGSSSMDEQFF,TGTGCCAGCAGCGGGAGCTCCAGCATGGATGAGCAGTTCTTC
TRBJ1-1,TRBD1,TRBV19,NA,CASSPRGWNTEAFF,TGTGCCAGTAGTCCCAGGGGGTGGAACACTGAAGCTTTCTTT
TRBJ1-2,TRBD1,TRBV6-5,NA,CASSLLPGTGDGYTF,TGTGCCAGCAGTCTTCTCCCTGGGACAGGGGATGGCTACACCTTC
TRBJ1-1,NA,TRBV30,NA,CAWSVPGVNTEAFF,TGTGCCTGGAGTGTACCGGGAGTGAACACTGAAGCTTTCTTT
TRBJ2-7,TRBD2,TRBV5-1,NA,CASSARGRASSYEQYF,TGCGCCAGCAGCGCACGCGGGAGGGCGAGCTCCTACGAGCAGTACTTC
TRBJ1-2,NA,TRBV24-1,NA,CATSKGDYGYTF,TGTGCCACCAGTAAGGGGGACTATGGCTACACCTTC
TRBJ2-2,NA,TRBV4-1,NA,CASSQDAGVLFF,TGCGCCAGCAGCCAAGATGCAGGGGTGCTGTTTTTT
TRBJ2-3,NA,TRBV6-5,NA,CATSGGWGGTDTQYF,TGTGCCACCTCGGGGGGCTGGGGTGGCACAGATACGCAGTATTTT
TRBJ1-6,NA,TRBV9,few,CASSAGLPPLHF,TGTGCCAGCAGCGCAGGGTTGCCACCCCTCCACTTT
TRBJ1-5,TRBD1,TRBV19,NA,CASTLRQGQPQHF,TGTGCCAGTACTCTCCGACAGGGCCAGCCCCAGCATTTT
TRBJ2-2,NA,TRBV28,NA,CASSLTANTGELFF,TGTGCCAGCAGTTTAACAGCGAACACCGGGGAGCTGTTTTTT
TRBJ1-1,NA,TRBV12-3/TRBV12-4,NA,CASSLSTEAFF,TGTGCCAGCAGTTTGAGCACTGAAGCTTTCTTT
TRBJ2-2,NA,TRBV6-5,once,CASKTGLNTGELFF,TGTGCCAGCAAAACAGGGCTAAACACCGGGGAGCTGTTTTTT
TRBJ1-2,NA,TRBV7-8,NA,CASSLAPPTVGVNYGYTF,TGTGCCAGCAGCTTAGCTCCCCCGACCGTGGGAGTTAACTATGGCTACACCTTC
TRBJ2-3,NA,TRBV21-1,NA,CASSNSAGCSPDTQYF,TGTGCCAGCAGCAATTCGGCGGGGTGTAGCCCGGATACGCAGTATTTT
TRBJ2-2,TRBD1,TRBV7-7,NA,CASSLTGMNTGELFF,TGTGCCAGCAGCTTGACAGGGATGAACACCGGGGAGCTGTTTTTT
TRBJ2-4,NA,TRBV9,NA,CASSIDAGIQYF,TGTGCCAGCAGCATTGACGCGGGCATTCAGTACTTC
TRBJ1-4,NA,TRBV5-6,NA,CASSLDYRVGSNEKLFF,TGTGCCAGCAGCTTGGATTACAGGGTCGGATCTAATGAAAAACTGTTTTTT
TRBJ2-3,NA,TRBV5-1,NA,CASSLTGSTDTQYF,TGCGCCAGCAGCTTGACAGGGAGTACAGATACGCAGTATTTT
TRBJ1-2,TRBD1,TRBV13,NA,CASSLGLRQGRTNYGYTF,TGTGCCAGCAGCTTAGGCCTGAGACAGGGTAGAACTAACTATGGCTACACCTTC
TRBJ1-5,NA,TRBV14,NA,CASSQGGEMTAYSNQPQHF,TGTGCCAGCAGCCAGGGGGGGGAAATGACCGCTTATAGCAATCAGCCCCAGCATTTT
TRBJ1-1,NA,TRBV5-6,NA,CASSLSGGYGTEAFF,TGTGCCAGCAGCTTGTCGGGAGGTTACGGAACTGAAGCTTTCTTT
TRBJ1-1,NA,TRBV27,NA,CASRGAGLATEAFF,TGTGCCAGCAGGGGCGCAGGGTTGGCCACTGAAGCTTTCTTT
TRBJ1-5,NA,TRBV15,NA,CATSRDPFQPQHF,TGTGCCACCAGCAGAGACCCTTTCCAGCCCCAGCATTTT
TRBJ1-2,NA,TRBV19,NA,CASRNPRGWNGDSDGYTF,TGTGCCAGCCGGAATCCAAGAGGGTGGAACGGAGATTCCGATGGCTACACCTTC
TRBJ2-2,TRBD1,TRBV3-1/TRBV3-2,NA,CASSQETGGIGELFF,TGTGCCAGCAGCCAAGAGACAGGGGGTATCGGGGAGCTGTTTTTT
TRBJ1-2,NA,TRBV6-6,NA,CASSPLVSRQGSYGYTF,TGTGCCAGCAGTCCCCTGGTTAGTCGGCAGGGGAGCTATGGCTACACCTTC
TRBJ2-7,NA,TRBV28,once,CASSSTRGLGEQYF,TGTGCCAGCAGTTCGACTAGAGGCCTTGGGGAGCAGTACTTC
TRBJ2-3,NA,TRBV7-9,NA,CASRQTGDTQYF,TGTGCCAGCAGGCAAACAGGGGATACGCAGTATTTT
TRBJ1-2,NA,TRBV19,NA,CASSEGFYGYTF,TGTGCCAGTAGTGAGGGTTTCTATGGCTACACCTTC
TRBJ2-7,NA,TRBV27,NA,CASSLSTRGPTYEQYF,TGTGCCAGCAGTTTATCGACCCGAGGTCCCACCTACGAGCAGTACTTC
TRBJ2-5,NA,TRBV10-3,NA,CAIGGQGGTTQYF,TGTGCCATCGGAGGGCAGGGCGGCACGACCCAGTACTTC
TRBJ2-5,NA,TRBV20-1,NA,CSAGARPWETQYF,TGCAGTGCTGGTGCTAGGCCTTGGGAGACCCAGTACTTC
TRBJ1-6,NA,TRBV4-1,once,CASSQDSGGVISPLHF,TGCGCCAGCAGCCAAGATAGTGGGGGGGTTATTTCACCCCTCCACTTT
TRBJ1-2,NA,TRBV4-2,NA,CASSQDWERGIGYGYTF,TGTGCCAGCAGCCAAGATTGGGAAAGGGGAATAGGCTATGGCTACACCTTC
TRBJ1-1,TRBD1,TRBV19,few,CASSIGTDLNTEAFF,TGTGCCAGTAGTATTGGGACAGATTTAAACACTGAAGCTTTCTTT
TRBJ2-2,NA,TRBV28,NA,CASSLVGFGAGELFF,TGTGCCAGCAGTTTAGTGGGGTTCGGGGCCGGGGAGCTGTTTTTT
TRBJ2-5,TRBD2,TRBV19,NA,CASTDLGGETQYF,TGTGCCAGTACCGATTTGGGAGGGGAGACCCAGTACTTC
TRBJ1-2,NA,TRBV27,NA,CASSPEGLYGYTF,TGTGCCAGCAGTCCGGAGGGGCTCTATGGCTACACCTTC
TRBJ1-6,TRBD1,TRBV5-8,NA,CASSLGQGNSPLHF,TGTGCCAGCAGTTTAGGACAGGGGAATTCACCCCTCCACTTT
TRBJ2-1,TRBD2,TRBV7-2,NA,CASSPTLSSGVLDEQFF,TGTGCCAGCAGCCCTACATTATCTAGCGGGGTCTTAGATGAGCAGTTCTTC
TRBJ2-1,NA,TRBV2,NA,CASSLAYNEQFF,TGTGCCAGCAGCCTAGCTTACAATGAGCAGTTCTTC